Here is one TCR beta chain with its context. Its target is unknown. The germline V gene has CDR1 KGHSH and CDR2 LQKENI. The junction had 14 bases not matched to a gene; V was cut back by 4 bases and J by 7 bases. This CDR3 spans 16 amino acids. Genomic DNA in a quantity of about 2.2 micrograms was derived from cryopreserved PBMCs for TCR beta libraries. Some clones are missing from TCRdb's copy, which holds only in-frame ones; the method was immunoSEQ multiplex PCR. The sample gives approximately 150,000 clones, 84% of which show up once; over 4.5% is in the top ten. The data derive from a study of cytotoxic CD8 clonotypes in ibrutinib-treated CLL. At the level of the study: Sequencing produced an average of roughly 230,000 productive templates and approximately 90,000 productive rearrangements per sample.

Broader study findings: With treatment, public clonotypes, which were uncommon, either contracted or remained stable.

The chain couples TRBV18 to TRBJ2-7; TRBD1 agrees at 9 bases. The sequencing used PBMCs, collected after 24 months of ibrutinib treatment. This receptor was taken from a human donor with chronic lymphocytic leukemia. In nucleotides, the CDR3 is TGTGCCAGCTCACATTTTGGAGGGACAGGGCCGGATGAGCAGTACTTC. The encoded protein is CASSHFGGTGPDEQYF. Full variable domain (missing parts from reference TRBV18 and TRBJ2-7): NAGVMQNPRHLVRRRGQEARLRCSPMKGHSHVYWYRQLPEEGLKFMVYLQKENIIDESGMPKERFSAEFPKEGPSILRIQQVVRGDSAAYFCASSHFGGTGPDEQYFGPGTRLTVT.